This T cell receptor (beta chain) is from a study of control samples from healthy donors and cancer patients. This table comes from immunoSEQ multiplex PCR, and its TCRdb copy is limited to in-frame clones, with some not included. This table has tens of thousands of clones, over 85% appearing once. J was trimmed by 4 bases and V by 5 bases; bases with no gene match: 10. The CDR3 spans 16 residues. The V gene's germline CDR1 is MNHNY and CDR2 SVGAGI (reference sequence). Sequences were obtained from blood. This TCR was recovered from a man between 45 and 60 years old in good health. J is TRBJ1-4 and V is TRBV6-6, with TRBD1 matching over 7 bases. The CDR3 DNA sequence: TGTGCCAGCAGTCACGGGACAGCCTCTTTTAATGAAAAACTGTTTTTT. Protein product: CASSHGTASFNEKLFF.